This TCR beta chain was captured in a study of blood T cells in healthy people across ages. Next came a second PCR, run for roughly 6 to 11 cycles, which used a sample-barcoded 5' primer along with a J-beta primer mix. The authors tagged each cDNA molecule using a template-switch adaptor with 12 random nucleotides. TCRdb used MiXCR to reprocess the 5' RACE reads, holding one entry per CDR3 protein. The sample contains hundreds of thousands of distinct CDR3 sequences, roughly three fifths of which appear only once. Study conclusions and caveats: Investigators viewed diversity estimates from one million T cells as underestimates, the study reported. Donors of long life had a larger count of naive CD4+ cells and greater diversity than aged donors.

As for this clonotype: What it binds is unknown.

Losses at the gene ends were 3 bases for V and 11 bases for J; bases not matched to a gene: 8. The germline V gene has CDR1 DFQATT and CDR2 SNEGSKA (reference sequence). The CDR3 totals 12 residues. There were healthy Caucasian individuals from Russia, aged about 6 to 100, serving as donors. This receptor was taken from a man between 35 and 55 years old in good health. The sequenced sample consisted of blood. The chain employs TRBV20-1 and TRBJ2-5, with 8 positions matching TRBD2. Here the CDR3 reads CSASAGGDEQYF. The CDR3 bases are TGCAGTGCTAGTGCGGGGGGCGATGAGCAGTACTTC.